A selection of T cell receptor beta chains follows, all from one sample in a study of blood T cell repertoires in COVID-19. Profiling relied on immunoSEQ multiplex PCR, and the TCRdb table lists in-frame clones only, not all of them. The sample contains about 140,000 clones, 76% of which appear only once. Sequencing was carried out using peripheral blood. These receptor sequences come from a woman at least 80 years old with active or convalescent COVID-19. Both conserved end residues are part of each CDR3. A D gene is named only where the DNA matches it firmly. Part of the rows lack a size; the others show once, few, many or a class for expanded clones.

j_call v_call clone_size d_call cdr3_aa cdr3_nt
TRBJ1-1 TRBV27 - - CASSPTGRTEAFF TGTGCCAGCAGTCCGACCGGCAGGACTGAAGCTTTCTTT
TRBJ1-5 TRBV28 - TRBD1 CASSRLTGASNQPQHF TGTGCCAGCAGCCGTCTGACAGGGGCGAGCAATCAGCCCCAGCATTTT
TRBJ2-5 TRBV19 - - CASSIVGRAEETQYF TGTGCCAGTAGTATCGTGGGCAGGGCTGAAGAGACCCAGTACTTC
TRBJ1-1 TRBV25-1 - TRBD1 CASSGRLGNRGHPAEAFF TGTGCCAGCAGTGGACGCCTGGGAAACAGGGGCCATCCGGCTGAAGCTTTCTTT
TRBJ2-1 TRBV11-3 - TRBD2 CASSLALGRGGGNEQFF TGTGCCAGCAGCTTAGCCCTAGGGCGGGGGGGCGGAAATGAGCAGTTCTTC
TRBJ2-6 TRBV6-5 once - CASSYSLGAGANVLTF TGTGCCAGCAGTTACTCGTTAGGGGCTGGGGCCAACGTCCTGACTTTC
TRBJ2-7 TRBV3-1/TRBV3-2 - - CASSQGPSRALGEQYF TGTGCCAGCAGCCAAGGGCCTAGCCGGGCCCTTGGCGAGCAGTACTTC
TRBJ2-2 TRBV5-4 - - CASSAATANTGELFF TGTGCCAGCAGCGCAGCGACCGCGAACACCGGGGAGCTGTTTTTT
TRBJ2-5 TRBV9 - - CASSVVGETQYF TGTGCCAGCAGCGTAGTCGGGGAGACCCAGTACTTC
TRBJ1-5 TRBV19 - TRBD1 CASSLGQIRQPQHF TGTGCCAGTAGTTTGGGACAGATAAGGCAGCCCCAGCATTTT
TRBJ2-1 TRBV19 once - CASRSPGGTYNEQFF TGTGCCAGTCGGTCCCCGGGGGGCACATACAATGAGCAGTTCTTC
TRBJ2-1 TRBV5-1 - - CASSLVQGNEQFF TGCGCCAGCAGCTTGGTCCAGGGAAATGAGCAGTTCTTC
TRBJ1-1 TRBV28 - TRBD1 CASSFRDSSLVNTEAFF TGTGCCAGCAGTTTCCGGGACAGTAGTTTGGTGAACACTGAAGCTTTCTTT
TRBJ2-2 TRBV19 - TRBD2 CASRRGVATTGELFF TGTGCCAGTAGGCGGGGGGTGGCCACCACCGGGGAGCTGTTTTTT
TRBJ2-5 TRBV27 - TRBD2 CASSSYMTSVDETQYF TGTGCCAGCAGTTCCTACATGACTAGCGTTGATGAGACCCAGTACTTC
TRBJ1-5 TRBV28 - - CASSGPLLNSNQPQHF TGTGCCAGCAGTGGCCCCCTGCTGAATAGCAATCAGCCCCAGCATTTT
TRBJ1-6 TRBV19 - TRBD1 CASSMPQGSSSPLHF TGTGCCAGTAGTATGCCACAGGGGTCGAGTTCACCCCTCCACTTT
TRBJ1-1 TRBV28 - - CASSNNIEAFF TGTGCCAGCAGCAACAACATAGAAGCTTTCTTT
TRBJ1-3 TRBV9 - TRBD1 CASSVTGVEAGNTIYF TGTGCCAGCAGCGTTACAGGGGTCGAAGCAGGAAACACCATATATTTT
TRBJ1-5 TRBV27 once TRBD1 CASRGQGGNQLQHF TGTGCCAGCAGAGGACAGGGTGGCAATCAGCTCCAGCATTTT
TRBJ2-1 TRBV5-1 - TRBD2 CASSQGLAGNINEQFF TGCGCCAGCAGCCAGGGACTAGCGGGAAATATCAATGAGCAGTTCTTC
TRBJ1-5 TRBV24-1 few TRBD1 CAVGQGINQPQHF TGTGCCGTCGGACAGGGTATCAATCAGCCCCAGCATTTT
TRBJ2-3 TRBV2 - TRBD2 CASTGGGHTDTQYF TGTGCCAGTACGGGCGGGGGGCACACAGATACGCAGTATTTT
TRBJ1-5 TRBV4-2 few - CASSQDRTEAQHF TGTGCCAGCAGCCAAGATCGGACAGAAGCCCAGCATTTT
TRBJ1-5 TRBV6-5 few - CASGGDFGQPQHF TGTGCCAGCGGCGGGGATTTCGGGCAGCCCCAGCATTTT
TRBJ2-5 TRBV10-3 - - CAISESGGAQYF TGTGCCATCAGTGAGTCGGGGGGTGCCCAGTACTTC
TRBJ1-3 TRBV9 few - CASRRGTSGNTIYF TGTGCCAGCAGGCGAGGCACCTCTGGAAACACCATATATTTT
TRBJ2-1 TRBV7-8 - TRBD2 CASSLASGGAGEQFF TGTGCCAGCAGCCTAGCTAGCGGGGGGGCGGGTGAGCAGTTCTTC
TRBJ1-1 TRBV15 - - CATSRPAGLGTEAFF TGTGCCACCAGCAGACCAGCAGGGTTAGGGACTGAAGCTTTCTTT
TRBJ2-3 TRBV5-1 - TRBD1 CASSLTRQGQNTDTQYF TGCGCCAGCAGCTTGACCCGACAGGGTCAAAACACAGATACGCAGTATTTT
TRBJ1-2 TRBV7-9 - - CASSPRSGSYGYTF TGTGCCAGCAGCCCGCGGAGTGGTTCGTATGGCTACACCTTC
TRBJ1-6 TRBV9 - - CASSERGAGPGGSPLHF TGTGCCAGCAGCGAAAGAGGGGCGGGACCCGGAGGTTCACCCCTCCACTTT
TRBJ1-2 TRBV5-1 - TRBD1 CASSLAAGQGSGYTF TGCGCCAGCAGCTTGGCTGCTGGACAGGGTAGCGGTTACACCTTC
TRBJ1-5 TRBV6-8 few - CASRDPGQPQHF TGTGCCAGCAGAGACCCAGGGCAGCCCCAGCATTTT
TRBJ2-7 TRBV7-2 - TRBD1 CASSLSPGQGYEQYF TGTGCCAGCAGCTTATCCCCAGGACAGGGTTACGAGCAGTACTTC
TRBJ1-1 TRBV6-5 - - CASSYRTGHLNTEAFF TGTGCCAGCAGTTACCGAACGGGACACCTGAACACTGAAGCTTTCTTT
TRBJ1-5 TRBV4-1 - - CASSPSKGPRGPQHF TGCGCCAGCAGCCCTTCTAAGGGGCCCCGCGGGCCCCAGCATTTT
TRBJ1-5 TRBV28 - - CASATTGSNQPQHF TGTGCCAGCGCCACCACAGGGAGCAATCAGCCCCAGCATTTT
TRBJ1-1 TRBV4-2 few - CASSQDSQDTEAFF TGTGCCAGCAGCCAAGACAGCCAGGACACTGAAGCTTTCTTT
TRBJ2-3 TRBV7-7 once TRBD2 CASSESSGGRGDTQYF TGTGCTAGCAGCGAATCCAGCGGGGGACGAGGAGATACGCAGTATTTT
TRBJ2-5 TRBV9 - TRBD2 CASSVGGLAMQETQYF TGTGCCAGCAGCGTAGGGGGACTAGCGATGCAAGAGACCCAGTACTTC
TRBJ1-2 TRBV6-2/TRBV6-3 few TRBD1 CASSFPGTGVSYGYTF TGTGCCAGCAGTTTTCCCGGGACAGGGGTCAGCTATGGCTACACCTTC
TRBJ1-3 TRBV27 - - CASSLAAGPGNTIYF TGTGCCAGCAGTTTAGCGGCAGGGCCTGGAAACACCATATATTTT
TRBJ1-5 TRBV6-5 few - CASSRVRNQPQHF TGTGCCAGCAGCCGCGTCAGGAATCAGCCCCAGCATTTT
TRBJ1-5 TRBV12-5 - TRBD1 CASGWDRGNQPQHF TGTGCTAGTGGTTGGGACAGGGGAAATCAGCCCCAGCATTTT
TRBJ2-3 TRBV12-3/TRBV12-4 - - CASRGAGTQYF TGTGCCAGCAGGGGGGCCGGTACGCAGTATTTT
TRBJ1-4 TRBV29-1 - - CSVDEQGPTNEKLFF TGCAGCGTTGATGAACAGGGACCGACTAATGAAAAACTGTTTTTT
TRBJ1-1 TRBV29-1 - - CSTFWGVGTEAFF TGCAGCACCTTTTGGGGGGTAGGGACTGAAGCTTTCTTT
TRBJ2-3 TRBV19 - TRBD1 CASTPRQGLYTDTQYF TGTGCCAGTACCCCCCGACAGGGCTTGTACACAGATACGCAGTATTTT
TRBJ1-4 TRBV18 - - CASSPSTNEKLFF TGTGCCAGCTCACCCTCTACGAATGAAAAACTGTTTTTT
TRBJ1-2 TRBV7-3 few - CASSLRGTGSIEGYTF TGTGCCAGCAGCTTAAGGGGCACAGGGAGTATAGAGGGCTACACCTTC
TRBJ1-1 TRBV6-5 few TRBD1 CASKDRGGTEAFF TGTGCCAGCAAGGACAGGGGGGGCACTGAAGCTTTCTTT
TRBJ2-5 TRBV7-9 - - CASSPPGARRETQYF TGTGCCAGCAGCCCCCCAGGGGCGCGAAGAGAGACCCAGTACTTC
TRBJ2-3 TRBV4-1 - TRBD2 CASSHRLAGPSGTQYF TGCGCCAGCAGCCACCGACTAGCGGGGCCTTCAGGTACGCAGTATTTT
TRBJ1-5 TRBV6-5 - - CASSLVPGLISQHF TGTGCCAGCAGTTTAGTTCCGGGTCTAATATCCCAGCATTTT
TRBJ1-2 TRBV9 - TRBD1 CASSEPGTANYGYTF TGTGCCAGCAGCGAACCCGGGACAGCTAACTATGGCTACACCTTC
TRBJ2-1 TRBV6-4 - TRBD2 CASSGLAGTNEQFF TGTGCCAGCAGTGGACTAGCGGGGACCAATGAGCAGTTCTTC
TRBJ2-1 TRBV5-1 - TRBD1 CASSLWDRGHNEQFF TGCGCCAGCAGCTTGTGGGACAGGGGCCACAATGAGCAGTTCTTC
TRBJ2-2 TRBV11-3 few TRBD1 CASTYGQGNPGELFF TGTGCCAGCACCTACGGACAGGGTAACCCCGGGGAGCTGTTTTTT
TRBJ1-1 TRBV28 few TRBD1 CASTAGGNMNTEAFF TGTGCCAGCACCGCAGGGGGGAACATGAACACTGAAGCTTTCTTT